This T cell receptor beta chain was sequenced during a study of spatial heterogeneity in lung cancer. Study summary: Detected sequences consistently included more beta-chain ones than alpha-chain ones. Overall study results and limits: Ubiquitous expanded tumor TCRs were seen in blood more at resection than at follow-up.

The presence of a unique molecular identifier marked each TCR cDNA molecule. From the 5' RACE reads, TCRdb called clonotypes with MiXCR, one entry per CDR3 protein. The top ten hold around 4.3% of the sample, which has roughly 80,000 distinct CDR3 sequences, about 12% seen once. This clonotype occurred many times. Its cognate antigen is unknown. Time point given: sample taken at primary tumor resection. Sequencing of whole RNA from tumor, nontumor lung or frozen PBMC involved no sorting. Germline V gene lookup returns CDR1 SGHDT and CDR2 YYEEEE. CDR3 length equals 11 residues. Between the trimmed V and J ends, which lost 3 bases and 5 bases, there was a span of 5 bases.

The TCR sequence derives from a male donor with early-stage non-small cell lung cancer. V and J are TRBV5-6 and TRBJ2-5, with D maybe TRBD2 (5 bases). Sequencing used PBMCs, obtained at surgery. CDR3: CASSWEETQYF. Here the CDR3 DNA reads TGTGCCAGCAGCTGGGAGGAGACCCAGTACTTC.